The 30 T cell receptor beta chains reported below all come from one sample, sequenced in a study (dated by TCRdb to 2015 to 2017). Tregs were isolated as CD4+CD25+CD127-/low cells. Libraries were made using 5' RACE. The sequencer was an Illumina MiSeq. TCRdb trimmed the raw reads at Q25, called clones with MiXCR and kept productive beta chains. Each record represents a unique CDR3 protein, reported with the most common genes and DNA among its rows. The table for this sample lists 35,000 to 45,000 distinct CDR3 sequences; roughly 22% of them were counted only once. The ten largest clonotypes hold 4.3% of the sample. What was sequenced was Tregs sorted from a lymph node. The receptors were sampled from a female donor with breast cancer.

This clonotype came up many times. The chain recombines TRBV20-1 with TRBJ2-3; D is uncertain. The CDR3 consists of 13 residues. CDR1 and CDR2 from the germline V gene are DFQATT and SNEGSKA (reference sequence). Trimming took off 6 bases at V and 3 bases at J, with 13 bases between the two ends. CDR3 residues: CSAGDPRTDTQYF. Written as DNA, the CDR3 is TGCAGTGCCGGCGATCCACGGACAGATACGCAGTATTTT.

This clonotype has ten or more counts. V and J are TRBV7-9 and TRBJ2-1; possibly TRBD2 for D (5 bases). Germline V lookup: CDR1 SEHNR, CDR2 FQNEAQ (reference sequence). V lost 6 bases to trimming and J lost 3 bases, with 12 bases between them. This CDR3 spans 14 amino acids. CDR3 residues: CASSEGVDYNEQFF. As DNA, the CDR3 is TGTGCCAGCAGTGAGGGAGTAGACTACAATGAGCAGTTCTTC.

This clonotype was seen more than once but under ten times. This chain joins TRBV20-1 and TRBJ2-7; TRBD2 aligns across 8 bases. J was trimmed by 7 bases and V by 0 bases; bases with no gene match: 11. Germline V gene sequence: CDR1 DFQATT, CDR2 SNEGSKA (reference sequence). The CDR3 is made up of 15 amino acids. The CDR3: CSARDLKLAEWEQYF. CDR3 sequence (DNA): TGCAGTGCTAGAGATCTTAAACTAGCGGAGTGGGAGCAGTACTTC.

This clonotype occurred a few times. V gene TRBV12-3 or TRBV12-4 combines with J gene TRBJ1-1; 10 nucleotides line up with TRBD1. This CDR3 contains 16 residues. V lost 5 bases and J lost 3; bases outside the gene matches: 9. Here the CDR3 reads CASSPATGGRDTEAFF. In nucleotides, the CDR3 is TGTGCCAGCAGTCCCGCGACAGGGGGCAGGGACACTGAAGCTTTCTTT.

This clonotype has ten or more counts. The genes are TRBV4-2 and TRBJ2-2; TRBD1 agrees at 11 bases. The CDR3 is made up of 16 amino acids. Per the germline V gene, CDR1 is LGHNA and CDR2 is YNFKEQ. Trimming at V came to 4 bases and at J to 7 bases, leaving 8 bases not matched to a gene. The CDR3 bases are TGTGCCAGCAGCCGACCGGACAGGGGGCATAGCGGGGAGCTGTTTTTT. This codes for CASSRPDRGHSGELFF.

This clonotype was observed many times. The chain is built from TRBV20-1 and TRBJ1-3; D remains unclear. V was trimmed by 3 bases and J by 6 bases, leaving 12 bases between them. Germline CDR1 is DFQATT and CDR2 is SNEGSKA (reference sequence). The CDR3 length is 13 residues. As DNA, the CDR3 is TGCAGTGCTAGGCCCCCGACTTTAAACACCATATATTTT. This translates into CSARPPTLNTIYF.

The chain has TRBV4-1 and TRBJ1-5, with TRBD1 as a possible D gene (5 bases). This CDR3 has 16 residues. Trimming stripped 8 bases from V and 0 bases from J, with 17 bases between. Germline V gene lookup returns CDR1 MGHRA and CDR2 YSYEKL. DNA for the CDR3: TGCGCCAGCGCCGGGACGGCGTTCAATAGCAATCAGCCCCAGCATTTT. This encodes CASAGTAFNSNQPQHF.

In regard to this clonotype: This may stem from a read error, because a much larger clone lies one nucleotide away. This sequence joins TRBV5-1 and TRBJ1-1, with a tentative D call TRBD1 (5 bases). The length of the CDR3 is 14 residues. V was cut by 5 bases and J by 4 bases, with 15 bases left in between. Germline V gene lookup returns CDR1 SGHRS and CDR2 YFSETQ. CDR3 amino acids: CASRYESGTTEAFF. The CDR3 region has the DNA TGCGCCAGCAGATACGAAAGCGGGACCACTGAAGCTTTCTTT.

A note on this clonotype: The junction departs from germline at one end; a sequencing error may be responsible. This chain joins TRBV9 and TRBJ2-6; D is undetermined. CDR3 length: 16 amino acids. Per germline, CDR1 SGDLS and CDR2 YYNGEE. CDR3 protein: CTSSVRESSGANVLTF. CDR3 bases: TGTACCAGCAGCGTCCGCGAAAGCTCTGGGGCCAACGTCCTGACTTTC. The full variable domain, with the rest looked up from reference TRBV9 and TRBJ2-6, is DSGVTQTPKHLITATGQRVTLRCSPRSGDLSVYWYQQSLDQGLQFLIQYYNGEERAKGNILERFSAQQFPDLHSELNLSSLELGDSALYFCTSSVRESSGANVLTFGAGSRLTVL.

Many counts were recorded for this clonotype. The chain is built from TRBV20-1 and TRBJ1-1; tentatively, D is TRBD1 (6 bases). This CDR3 comprises 13 residues. V was pared by 3 bases and J by 2 bases, with 10 bases between. Per the germline V gene, CDR1 is DFQATT and CDR2 is SNEGSKA (reference sequence). The CDR3 loop is CSARGGYNTEAFF. CDR3 DNA: TGCAGTGCTAGGGGGGGCTATAACACTGAAGCTTTCTTT.

About this clonotype itself: A much larger clone is a single base away; this may be a read error. The chain carries TRBV5-1 and TRBJ2-7; 7 bases agree with TRBD1. The CDR3 length is 17 residues. Germline values: CDR1 SGHRS, CDR2 YFSETQ. Trimming took 0 bases from V and 2 from J; bases not matched to a gene: 11. The CDR3 protein is CASSLVTTGILTYEQYF. The CDR3 DNA reads as TGCGCCAGCAGCTTGGTGACGACAGGGATCCTAACCTACGAGCAGTACTTC.

V and J are TRBV30 and TRBJ2-7, with 9 bases fitting TRBD1. The V segment lost 1 base and the J segment 7 bases; nucleotides outside the gene matches: 8. The germline CDR1 and CDR2 sequences are GTSNPN and SVGIG (reference sequence). This CDR3 is 14 amino acids long. CDR3 DNA sequence: TGTGCCTGGAGTGGAGGACAGGGGCGGCGGGAGCAGTACTTC. Translation: CAWSGGQGRREQYF.

The sample holds a few counts of this clonotype. The chain joins TRBV5-1 to TRBJ2-1, with 7 bases aligning to TRBD2. This CDR3 has 15 amino acids. V was clipped by 0 bases and J by 0 bases; unmatched bases: 0. CDR1 SGHRS and CDR2 YFSETQ come from the germline V gene. CDR3 in amino acids: CASSLASGSYNEQFF. In DNA, the CDR3 is TGCGCCAGCAGCTTGGCTAGCGGCTCCTACAATGAGCAGTTCTTC.

This chain uses TRBV7-8 with TRBJ2-1; TRBD2 might be the D (5 bases). The germline V and J ends were trimmed by 0 bases and 7 bases, with 10 bases remaining between them. The germline V gene has CDR1 SGHVS and CDR2 FQNEAQ. This CDR3 is built from 14 residues. As DNA, the CDR3 is TGTGCCAGCAGCTTAGCGGGGAGCGAGAATGAGCAGTTCTTC. It translates to CASSLAGSENEQFF. Full variable domain (missing parts from reference TRBV7-8 and TRBJ2-1): GAGVSQSPRYKVAKRGQDVALRCDPISGHVSLFWYQQALGQGPEFLTYFQNEAQLDKSGLPSDRFFAERPEGSVSTLKIQRTQQEDSAVYLCASSLAGSENEQFFGPGTRLTVL.

The chain recombines TRBV7-9 with TRBJ2-1; the D is unclear. V lost 3 bases and J lost 9, with 3 bases in between. CDR3 length: 10 amino acids. Germline V lookup: CDR1 SEHNR, CDR2 FQNEAQ (reference sequence). The CDR3 DNA sequence: TGTGCCAGCAGCTTTCTTGAGCAGTTCTTC. Protein product: CASSFLEQFF.

This clonotype came up a few times. The chain is built from TRBV20-1 and TRBJ1-5, with no clear D. The germline V gene has CDR1 DFQATT and CDR2 SNEGSKA (reference sequence). V was pared by 2 bases and J by 5 bases, with 7 bases between. The CDR3 runs 12 residues. The CDR3 sequence: CSARNTDQPQHF. DNA of the CDR3: TGCAGTGCTAGAAACACCGATCAGCCCCAGCATTTT.

Ten or more counts support this clonotype. The gene calls are TRBV7-3 and TRBJ1-6, with D perhaps TRBD1 (5 bases). Germline V CDR1 and CDR2: SGHTA, FQGTGA. Trimming pared 2 bases from V and 9 bases from J, leaving 11 bases between. The CDR3 has 14 residues. CDR3 DNA sequence: TGTGCCAGCAGCTTACGCGGGACGGGTTCACCCCTCCACTTT. Translation gives CASSLRGTGSPLHF.

CDR3 sequence (DNA): TGTGCCTGGAGTGTACTCACTGAAGCTTTCTTT. Encoded protein: CAWSVLTEAFF. The rearrangement links TRBV30 to TRBJ1-1; no definite D call. Germline CDR1 and CDR2: GTSNPN and SVGIG (reference sequence). Trimming pared 0 bases from V and 4 bases from J, leaving 3 bases between. The CDR3 loop spans 11 amino acids.

Concerning this clonotype: Germline is not matched at one junction end, which may reflect a read error. V gene TRBV18 combines with J gene TRBJ2-7; D may match TRBD1 or TRBD2 (5 bases each). From germline, CDR1 is KGHSH and CDR2 LQKENI. There are 14 residues in the CDR3. The CDR3 spells CAGSPRGRLDEQYF. CDR3 sequence (DNA): TGTGCCGGCTCACCAAGGGGACGGCTGGACGAGCAGTACTTC.

For this clonotype: This could be a read error, since a much larger clone is one nucleotide away. The chain links TRBV5-1 to TRBJ2-7, with D uncertain. The CDR3 has 16 amino acids. Germline values: CDR1 SGHRS, CDR2 YFSETQ. CDR3 loop: CASGLLITERGDEQYF. DNA for the CDR3: TGCGCCAGCGGCTTGTTAATAACCGAGCGTGGAGACGAGCAGTACTTC.

This clonotype was found a few times. DNA for the CDR3: TGTGCCAGCAGTTATTCGGCTAGCGGGGGGTCGAGGGAGACCCAGTACTTC. It codes for CASSYSASGGSRETQYF. V and J are TRBV6-5 and TRBJ2-5; 11 bases are shared with TRBD2. This CDR3 has 17 residues. Germline CDR1 and CDR2: MNHEY and SVGAGI. J was trimmed by 5 bases and V by 3 bases; bases with no gene match: 11.

This rearrangement joins TRBV27 to TRBJ2-5, with 8 bases matching TRBD2. This CDR3 spans 14 amino acids. Germline V gives CDR1 MNHEY, CDR2 SMNVEV (reference sequence). V dropped 6 bases and J dropped 5; count of bases not matched to a gene: 8. CDR3 sequence: CASSPPGGRETQYF. The CDR3 DNA sequence: TGTGCCAGCAGCCCCCCCGGCGGGAGGGAGACCCAGTACTTC.

In this sample, this clonotype turned up many times. CDR3 in amino acids: CASTRTMNTEAFF. The CDR3 coding sequence is TGTGCCAGCACCAGAACCATGAACACTGAAGCTTTCTTT. This chain connects TRBV7-2 to TRBJ1-1; the D is unclear. Germline CDR1 reads SGHTA; CDR2 reads FQGNSA. The germline V and J ends were trimmed by 7 bases and 0 bases, with 9 bases remaining between them. The CDR3 has 13 amino acids.

The gene calls are TRBV18 and TRBJ2-6; D is unresolved. The V gene's germline CDR1 is KGHSH and CDR2 LQKENI. V was pared by 3 bases and J by 3 bases, with 6 bases between. The CDR3 runs to 14 residues. The CDR3, as DNA: TGTGCCAGCTCACCGGAATTTGGGGCCAACGTCCTGACTTTC. Translating gives CASSPEFGANVLTF.

The table lists this clonotype with a count of one. V and J are TRBV7-8 and TRBJ2-2; 8 nucleotides agree with TRBD1. J gave up 5 bases and V 5 bases, and 7 bases lay outside the gene matches. The length of the CDR3 is 15 residues. In germline, CDR1 is SGHVS, CDR2 FQNEAQ. The CDR3 spells CASSRTGGLTGELFF. The CDR3 region has the DNA TGTGCCAGCAGCCGAACAGGGGGTCTAACCGGGGAGCTGTTTTTT.

This clonotype appeared a few times. The gene calls are TRBV7-3 and TRBJ2-7; 7 bases agree with TRBD1. Germline CDR1 reads SGHTA; CDR2 reads FQGTGA. Trimming took 1 base from V and 3 from J; bases not matched to a gene: 21. The CDR3 covers 20 residues. The CDR3 coding sequence is TGTGCCAGCAGCTTAATTAGATCCGAAATTCGTGACAGGGACGGCTACGAGCAGTACTTC. Its translation: CASSLIRSEIRDRDGYEQYF.

The chain recombines TRBV9 with TRBJ2-3; possibly TRBD2 for D (5 bases). V dropped 3 bases and J dropped 2 bases, with 10 bases sitting between them. Germline V gene sequence: CDR1 SGDLS, CDR2 YYNGEE. The CDR3 is 14 residues long. The CDR3 loop reads CASSESGFTDTQYF. The DNA for the CDR3 is TGTGCCAGCAGCGAAAGCGGTTTCACAGATACGCAGTATTTT.

The sample holds many counts of this clonotype. The chain has TRBV3-1 and TRBJ2-1; no reliable D call. The V and J ends lost 4 bases and 3 bases respectively, with 13 bases between them. The CDR3 has 15 residues. Germline lookup yields CDR1 LGHDT and CDR2 YNNKEL (reference sequence). In nucleotides, the CDR3 is TGTGCCAGCAGCCCCCGGACCGAGCTCTACAATGAGCAGTTCTTC. Its translation: CASSPRTELYNEQFF.

This clonotype turned up a few times. It may be a read error: a sequence one base away is much more abundant. This chain joins TRBV4-2 and TRBJ2-1; 10 bases map to TRBD2. Germline assignment: CDR1 LGHNA and CDR2 YNFKEQ. The CDR3 is 15 amino acids. CDR3: CAGSQAGGPMNEQFF. DNA of the CDR3: TGTGCCGGCAGCCAAGCGGGAGGGCCTATGAATGAGCAGTTCTTC.

The sample holds a few counts of this clonotype. The V gene is TRBV5-4, the J gene TRBJ1-2; 9 positions match TRBD1. V was clipped by 4 bases and J by 4 bases; unmatched bases: 5. This CDR3 is 14 amino acids long. Germline-derived CDR1 and CDR2 are SGHNT and YYREEE (reference sequence). The DNA of the CDR3 is TGTGCCAGCAGCCCGGGACAGGGCATCTATGGCTACACCTTC. Residues: CASSPGQGIYGYTF.